The next 17 T cell receptor beta chains were all read from a single sample in a study of T cell repertoires in cytomegalovirus infection. TCRdb re-called the reads with MiXCR, one entry per CDR3 protein. The table includes roughly 990,000 distinct CDR3 sequences, approximately 30% detected once. What these receptors recognize is not known. Sequencing used cultured CD8+ T cells from PBMCs, obtained from culture after CMV antigen stimulation. Receptor source: a human donor in good health (CMV status not recorded). Some clones in this sample may be carry-over from other donors' samples.

Here the CDR3 DNA reads TGTGCCAGCAGCCCGGCTCGTCAGGAGTTGTGGGATCAGCCCCAGCATTTT. It specifies CASSPARQELWDQPQHF. The V call is TRBV4-2, the J call TRBJ1-5; D call uncertain. This CDR3 has 17 amino acids. V shed 4 bases and J shed 5 bases, with 21 bases lying between them. CDR1 and CDR2 from the germline V gene are LGHNA and YNFKEQ.

This chain connects TRBV19 to TRBJ2-7; unclear D gene. Germline CDR1 LNHDA, CDR2 SQIVND (reference sequence). The CDR3 loop spans 13 amino acids. Trimming took off 10 bases at V and 3 bases at J, with 16 bases between the two ends. Here the CDR3 DNA reads TGTGCCACTGGTGTGGGGTCAGACTACGAGCAGTACTTC. It translates to CATGVGSDYEQYF. The full variable domain, rest sourced from reference TRBV19 and TRBJ2-7, is DGGITQSPKYLFRKEGQNVTLSCEQNLNHDAMYWYRQDPGQGLRLIYYSQIVNDFQKGDIAEGYSVSREKKESFPLTVTSAQKNPTAFYLCATGVGSDYEQYFGPGTRLTVT.

In this sample, this clonotype turned up many times. The rearrangement links TRBV7-3 to TRBJ2-1; no reliable D call. Trimming removed 5 bases from V and 13 bases from J, with 18 bases in between. Germline-derived CDR1 and CDR2 are SGHTA and FQGTGA. CDR3 length: 13 amino acids. CDR3 region: CASSPGLAALQFF. In DNA form, the CDR3 reads TGTGCCAGCAGCCCTGGGTTGGCCGCTCTACAGTTCTTC.

The rearrangement uses TRBV11-2 and TRBJ2-7; the D is unclear. V lost 1 base, J lost 5 bases, and 15 bases lay in between. CDR1 is SGHAT and CDR2 is FQNNGV in the germline V gene. The CDR3 is 15 amino acids. The CDR3 region has the DNA TGTGCCAGCAGCTTAGTGGTAGCTTCGCGCCACGAGCAGTACTTC. Translation gives CASSLVVASRHEQYF. The entire variable domain, with the rest obtained from reference TRBV11-2 and TRBJ2-7, is as follows: EAGVAQSPRYKIIEKRQSVAFWCNPISGHATLYWYQQILGQGPKLLIQFQNNGVVDDSQLPKDRFSAERLKGVDSTLKIQPAKLEDSAVYLCASSLVVASRHEQYFGPGTRLTVT.

This clonotype was seen only a few times. V and J are TRBV7-6 and TRBJ2-1; TRBD1 might be the D (5 bases). The CDR3 length is 13 residues. The V gene lost 7 bases and the J gene lost 5 bases, with 12 bases spanning the gap. In germline, CDR1 is SGHVS, CDR2 FNYEAQ. This CDR3 reads CASNSDTDNEQFF. The DNA for the CDR3 is TGTGCCAGCAACTCGGACACTGACAATGAGCAGTTCTTC.

CDR3 region: CASSYPKTGTGYSNQPQHF. As DNA, the CDR3 is TGTGCCAGCAGTTACCCTAAGACAGGGACCGGGTATAGCAATCAGCCCCAGCATTTT. This sequence joins TRBV6-5 and TRBJ1-5; 7 bases are a match to TRBD1. V shed 2 bases and J 0 bases; nucleotides not matched to a gene: 13. The CDR3 has 19 residues. The germline gives CDR1 MNHEY, CDR2 SVGAGI.

This clonotype was recorded a few times. The J gene is TRBJ2-7, the V gene TRBV6-5, with D possibly called TRBD1 or TRBD2 (5 bases each). The CDR3 has 14 amino acids. V lost 0 bases to trimming and J lost 2 bases, with 8 bases between them. Germline CDR1 is MNHEY and CDR2 is SVGAGI. CDR3 protein: CASSYSGDPYEQYV. DNA for the CDR3: TGTGCCAGCAGTTACTCGGGGGACCCCTACGAGCAGTACGTC.

As regards this clonotype: Since a much larger clone is just one base distant, this may be a read error. The chain combines TRBV5-8 with TRBJ2-1, with 8 bases lining up with TRBD2. The CDR3 contains 15 residues. Germline assignment: CDR1 SGHTS and CDR2 YDEGEE. V trimming: 2 bases; J trimming: 2 bases; junction bases outside the gene matches: 3. The CDR3 loop reads CASSLPGGAYNEQFF. The CDR3 nucleotides read TGTGCCAGCAGCTTACCGGGGGGGGCCTACAATGAGCAGTTCTTC.

This clonotype was found many times. The rearrangement uses TRBV7-2 and TRBJ2-5, with TRBD2 identical over 14 bases. After removal of 7 bases from V and 1 base from J, the junction contained 11 bases not matched to a gene. CDR1 SGHTA and CDR2 FQGNSA come from the germline V gene. This CDR3 contains 18 residues. CDR3 nucleotides: TGTGCCAGCAACCTTGGGACTAGCGGGGGCGGCCTCCAAGAGACCCAGTACTTC. It specifies CASNLGTSGGGLQETQYF.

The rearrangement joins TRBV10-3 to TRBJ1-3, with unresolved D. This CDR3 contains 13 residues. In germline, CDR1 is ENHRY, CDR2 SYGVKD. Trimming removed 3 bases from V and 8 bases from J, with 11 bases in between. CDR3 sequence: CAISERLSDTIYF. The CDR3 DNA reads TGTGCCATCAGTGAACGTTTGTCGGACACCATATATTTT.

This clonotype has a handful of counts. The chain couples TRBV7-2 to TRBJ1-5; 8 nucleotides agree with TRBD1. The CDR3 has 15 residues. The V gene's germline CDR1 is SGHTA and CDR2 FQGNSA. The trim removed 4 bases at V and 5 bases at J, leaving 7 bases unmatched. CDR3 sequence reads: CASSSRGLRDQPQHF. For the CDR3, the DNA is TGTGCCAGCAGCTCCAGGGGGCTTAGGGATCAGCCCCAGCATTTT.

The chain employs TRBV7-6 and TRBJ2-7; a possible D gene is TRBD1 (5 bases). V lost 3 bases, J lost 4 bases, and 10 bases lay in between. The CDR3 is 13 residues long. The V gene's germline CDR1 is SGHVS and CDR2 FNYEAQ. The CDR3 protein is CASSFRTRYEQYV. The CDR3 DNA reads TGTGCCAGCAGCTTTCGGACAAGATACGAGCAGTACGTC.

This clonotype turned up a few times. This rearrangement joins TRBV2 to TRBJ1-1; D ambiguous. Germline lookup yields CDR1 SNHLY and CDR2 FYNNEI. Trimming took off 1 base at V and 1 base at J, with 4 bases between the two ends. CDR3 size: 13 residues. CDR3 loop: CASSEVANTEAFF. The DNA of the CDR3 is TGTGCCAGCAGTGAAGTGGCGAACACTGAAGCTTTCTTT. The variable domain in full, completed from reference TRBV2 and TRBJ1-1, reads EPEVTQTPSHQVTQMGQEVILRCVPISNHLYFYWYRQILGQKVEFLVSFYNNEISEKSEIFDDQFSVERPDGSNFTLKIRSTKLEDSAMYFCASSEVANTEAFFGQGTRLTVV.

The CDR3 region has the DNA TGTGCCAGCAGCCCCCGGGACGGCCCCGGTGACTATGGCTACACCTTC. It encodes CASSPRDGPGDYGYTF. The chain uses TRBV7-6 and TRBJ1-2; a weak D match, TRBD1 (5 bases). Between the trimmed V and J ends, which lost 5 bases and 3 bases, there was a span of 19 bases. The CDR3 is made up of 16 amino acids. Germline CDR1 and CDR2: SGHVS and FNYEAQ.

V gene TRBV12-3 or TRBV12-4 combines with J gene TRBJ2-7; D might be TRBD2 (6 bases). The CDR3 covers 15 residues. V was trimmed by 3 bases and J by 3 bases, leaving 15 bases between them. The CDR3 nucleotides read TGTGCCAGCAGTTTGGAGGGAGACGCCGACTACGAGCAGTACGTC. Its protein is CASSLEGDADYEQYV.

The gene calls are TRBV9 and TRBJ2-2; the match to TRBD1 covers 9 bases. The J segment lost 4 bases and the V segment lost 3 bases, leaving 10 bases of the junction unmatched. The CDR3 contains 17 residues. Germline values: CDR1 SGDLS, CDR2 YYNGEE. The CDR3 DNA reads TGTGCCAGCAGCGCCAAAGTTACAGGGGGCGGCACCGGGGAGCTGTTTTTT. Translated: CASSAKVTGGGTGELFF.

The chain couples TRBV27 to TRBJ2-4; D is ambiguous. Germline values: CDR1 MNHEY, CDR2 SMNVEV (reference sequence). The CDR3 is made up of 18 amino acids. V dropped 5 bases and J dropped 0 bases, with 20 bases sitting between them. CDR3 in DNA: TGTGCCAGCAGTCCTACGCCAACCTCAGTATTAGCCAAAAACATTCAGTACTTC. It encodes CASSPTPTSVLAKNIQYF.